Each of the 22 T cell receptor beta chains below was sequenced from the same sample in a study of early T cells in non-severe SARS-CoV-2 infection. Each CDR3 protein gets one entry after TCRdb re-called the 5' RACE reads with MiXCR. The data hold roughly 110,000 distinct CDR3 sequences, with 8.5% to 14% observed a single time. The material sequenced was whole blood. These receptors all come from an adult who was a healthcare worker with PCR-confirmed SARS-CoV-2 infection or an uninfected control (not recorded which).

Comment on this clonotype: This may be a read error, as it is one base from a much larger clone. The chain couples TRBV7-2 to TRBJ2-7; no clear D. Germline loops: CDR1 SGHTA, CDR2 FQGNSA. The CDR3 runs to 13 residues. DNA for the CDR3: TGTGCCGGCAGCTTAGGGCAACTTTACGAGCAGTACTTC. Protein sequence: CAGSLGQLYEQYF.

This clonotype appeared many times. The chain carries TRBV7-7 and TRBJ1-4; D call uncertain. From germline, CDR1 is SSHAT and CDR2 FNYEAQ (reference sequence). There are 13 residues in the CDR3. V was trimmed by 4 bases and J by 8 bases, leaving 11 bases between them. Written as DNA, the CDR3 is TGTGCCAGCAGCTACGGACTTGGCGAAAAACTGTTTTTT. Translation: CASSYGLGEKLFF.

This clonotype was counted many times. The chain recombines TRBV4-1 with TRBJ2-5; unclear D gene. V was pared by 2 bases and J by 0 bases, with 16 bases between. The germline CDR1 and CDR2 sequences are MGHRA and YSYEKL. The length of the CDR3 is 17 residues. The DNA for the CDR3 is TGCGCCAGCAGCCAAAGTCTCGTCTCCGGATACCAAGAGACCCAGTACTTC. Translation gives CASSQSLVSGYQETQYF.

This clonotype was counted ten times or more. The chain carries TRBV20-1 and TRBJ2-5; D is uncertain. Trimming shortened V by 3 bases and J by 0 bases, and 8 bases separated the two germline ends. The V gene's germline CDR1 is DFQATT and CDR2 SNEGSKA (reference sequence). CDR3 size: 13 residues. Here the CDR3 DNA reads TGCAGTGCTAGCCCTCGGGACCAAGAGACCCAGTACTTC. This codes for CSASPRDQETQYF.

This clonotype was seen repeatedly, ten times or more. The V call is TRBV28, the J call TRBJ2-5; TRBD1 aligns across 7 bases. The ends lost 5 bases at V and 2 bases at J; junction bases unmatched: 5. The CDR3 covers 14 residues. Germline V CDR1 and CDR2: MDHEN, SYDVKM. CDR3 bases: TGTGCCAGCAGTAGCGGACAGGCGCAAGAGACCCAGTACTTC. This sequence encodes CASSSGQAQETQYF.

This clonotype has at least ten counts. The CDR3 spells CASTPGGYIQYF. The DNA of the CDR3 is TGTGCCAGCACCCCTGGGGGGTACATTCAGTACTTC. The chain employs TRBV12-3 or TRBV12-4 and TRBJ2-4; a possible D gene is TRBD2 (6 bases). Trimming left V 7 bases short and J 8 bases short, with 12 bases between. The CDR3 runs 12 residues.

J is TRBJ2-2 and V is TRBV18, with D uncertain. Trimming took 4 bases from V and 7 from J, leaving 19 bases between them. The CDR3 sequence is 16 residues long. From germline, CDR1 is KGHSH and CDR2 LQKENI. This CDR3 is CASSHEIKALLGELFF. CDR3 DNA sequence: TGTGCCAGCTCACATGAAATTAAAGCACTTCTCGGGGAGCTGTTTTTT.

The chain combines TRBV19 with TRBJ2-7; 8 nucleotides line up with TRBD1. Germline CDR1 reads LNHDA; CDR2 reads SQIVND (reference sequence). This CDR3 is built from 14 residues. Unmatched junction bases numbered 7, after V lost 7 bases and J lost 2 bases. The CDR3 spells CASTRGQGAYEQYF. In DNA, the CDR3 is TGTGCCAGTACCCGCGGACAGGGCGCCTACGAGCAGTACTTC. Looking up the rest from reference TRBV19 and TRBJ2-7 gives the full variable domain: DGGITQSPKYLFRKEGQNVTLSCEQNLNHDAMYWYRQDPGQGLRLIYYSQIVNDFQKGDIAEGYSVSREKKESFPLTVTSAQKNPTAFYLCASTRGQGAYEQYFGPGTRLTVT.

This clonotype appeared many times. This chain links TRBV11-2 with TRBJ2-7, with 12 positions matching TRBD2. The junction had 10 bases not matched to a gene; V was cut back by 4 bases and J by 6 bases. The V gene's germline CDR1 is SGHAT and CDR2 FQNNGV. This CDR3 has 16 amino acids. CDR3 coding DNA: TGTGCCAGCAGCTCCCCTCTAGCGGGAGGGCCGGGCGAGCAGTACTTC. Amino acid sequence: CASSSPLAGGPGEQYF.

This clonotype was seen at least ten times. The chain employs TRBV6-2 or TRBV6-3 and TRBJ1-1; D not resolved. The CDR3 is 13 residues long. Germline CDR1 is MNHEY and CDR2 is SVGEGT. V was pared by 1 base and J by 1 base, with 4 bases between. Here the CDR3 reads CASSYFENTEAFF. The CDR3 DNA reads as TGTGCCAGCAGTTACTTCGAGAACACTGAAGCTTTCTTT.

V and J are TRBV28 and TRBJ1-1; no reliable D call. The CDR3 is 12 residues long. V lost 7 bases, J lost 6 bases, and 12 bases lay in between. Looked up from germline, CDR1 is MDHEN and CDR2 is SYDVKM. This CDR3 reads CASTRKWAEAFF. The CDR3 bases are TGTGCCAGCACCCGGAAATGGGCTGAAGCTTTCTTT.

The chain recombines TRBV5-1 with TRBJ2-3; D not resolved. Germline-derived CDR1 and CDR2 are SGHRS and YFSETQ. Trimming pared 4 bases from V and 4 bases from J, leaving 13 bases between. The CDR3 has 14 amino acids. The CDR3 is CASSPADSADTQYF. The CDR3, as DNA: TGCGCCAGCAGCCCCGCAGACTCCGCAGATACGCAGTATTTT.

J is TRBJ2-1 and V is TRBV5-4; D not certain. V was cut by 4 bases and J by 0 bases, with 11 bases left in between. There are 15 residues in the CDR3. Germline V gene lookup returns CDR1 SGHNT and CDR2 YYREEE (reference sequence). The CDR3 DNA reads TGTGCCAGCAGCAGGACGGGTCTCTCCTACAATGAGCAGTTCTTC. The encoded protein is CASSRTGLSYNEQFF.

This clonotype showed up many times. The chain uses TRBV12-3 or TRBV12-4 and TRBJ2-1, with 7 bases fitting TRBD1. J gave up 0 bases and V 5 bases, and 10 bases lay outside the gene matches. The CDR3 contains 17 residues. The chain's CDR3 is CASSIWDSQSSYNEQFF. DNA of the CDR3: TGTGCCAGCAGTATCTGGGACAGCCAGAGCTCCTACAATGAGCAGTTCTTC.

This chain links TRBV4-1 with TRBJ2-3, with D possibly being TRBD2 (6 bases). V lost 1 base, J lost 3 bases, and 8 bases lay in between. Germline CDR1 MGHRA, CDR2 YSYEKL. This CDR3 spans 14 amino acids. The CDR3 protein is CASSQARGTDTQYF. The CDR3 nucleotides are TGCGCCAGCAGCCAAGCCCGGGGGACAGATACGCAGTATTTT.

This clonotype was seen ten or more times. The V gene is TRBV4-3, the J gene TRBJ2-7; TRBD2 aligns across 7 bases. After removal of 1 base from V and 2 bases from J, the junction contained 5 bases not matched to a gene. Germline assignment: CDR1 LGHNA and CDR2 YSLEER. The length of the CDR3 is 15 residues. The CDR3 loop is CASSQGGSPAYEQYF. In DNA, the CDR3 is TGCGCCAGCAGCCAAGGCGGGAGTCCCGCCTACGAGCAGTACTTC.

The chain employs TRBV6-6 and TRBJ2-7; no clear D gene. Germline lookup yields CDR1 MNHNY and CDR2 SVGAGI (reference sequence). This CDR3 has 13 residues. Trimming removed 6 bases at V and 5 bases at J, with 14 bases between. CDR3 residues: CASRPGHRHEQYF. Written as DNA, the CDR3 is TGTGCCAGCAGGCCGGGTCATAGGCACGAGCAGTACTTC.

In this sample, this clonotype turned up a few times. The rearrangement uses TRBV6-1 and TRBJ2-7; tentative D call: TRBD2 (6 bases). Trimming left V 2 bases short and J 6 bases short, with 14 bases between. Germline V gene lookup returns CDR1 MNHNS and CDR2 SASEGT. This CDR3 spans 14 amino acids. This CDR3 is CASSESVHGGEQYF. The CDR3 DNA reads as TGTGCCAGCAGTGAATCCGTCCACGGGGGCGAGCAGTACTTC.

This clonotype was counted at least ten times. The rearrangement links TRBV5-1 to TRBJ2-5, with unresolved D. Germline assignment: CDR1 SGHRS and CDR2 YFSETQ. Deletions cut 0 bases from V and 3 bases from J, with 6 bases between. The CDR3 length is 13 residues. The CDR3 loop is CASSLGTEETQYF. CDR3 in DNA: TGCGCCAGCAGCTTGGGGACCGAAGAGACCCAGTACTTC.

This clonotype was observed at least ten times. The rearrangement joins TRBV11-2 to TRBJ2-2; 8 nucleotides align to TRBD1. The CDR3 covers 16 residues. From germline, CDR1 is SGHAT and CDR2 FQNNGV. V was pared by 1 base and J by 2 bases, with 3 bases of the junction left unmatched. The CDR3 region has the DNA TGTGCCAGCAGCTTAGTGGGACAGGATAACACCGGGGAGCTGTTTTTT. This sequence encodes CASSLVGQDNTGELFF. Full variable domain (missing parts from reference TRBV11-2 and TRBJ2-2): EAGVAQSPRYKIIEKRQSVAFWCNPISGHATLYWYQQILGQGPKLLIQFQNNGVVDDSQLPKDRFSAERLKGVDSTLKIQPAKLEDSAVYLCASSLVGQDNTGELFFGEGSRLTVL.

This clonotype was observed at least ten times. The chain joins TRBV9 to TRBJ2-2; TRBD1 might be the D (5 bases). V lost 4 bases to trimming and J lost 4 bases, with 14 bases between them. There are 15 residues in the CDR3. The germline CDR1 and CDR2 sequences are SGDLS and YYNGEE. CDR3 bases: TGTGCCAGCAGCTATAGGCGACAGAGCACCGGGGAGCTGTTTTTT. The encoded protein is CASSYRRQSTGELFF. Combining the CDR3 with reference TRBV9 and TRBJ2-2 gives the whole variable domain DSGVTQTPKHLITATGQRVTLRCSPRSGDLSVYWYQQSLDQGLQFLIQYYNGEERAKGNILERFSAQQFPDLHSELNLSSLELGDSALYFCASSYRRQSTGELFFGEGSRLTVL.

This clonotype was counted many times. The CDR3 is CASSELGQGGGVDGYTF. The CDR3 nucleotides read TGTGCCAGCAGTGAACTAGGACAGGGAGGAGGTGTAGATGGCTACACCTTC. The chain couples TRBV2 to TRBJ1-2; 8 bases are shared with TRBD1. V was pared by 2 bases and J by 6 bases, with 14 bases of the junction left unmatched. Germline V lookup: CDR1 SNHLY, CDR2 FYNNEI. This CDR3 has 17 residues.